The rows below give T cell receptor beta chains drawn from one sample of a study of CD8 T cells in Susac syndrome. TCRdb re-analysed the immunoSEQ multiplex PCR reads in MiXCR, keeping a single row per CDR3 protein. The repertoire has some 63,000 distinct CDR3 sequences, around 96% of them found once; the top ten carry around 0.6%. The specimen sequenced was CD8+ T cells from PBMCs. These receptors were taken from a human donor with multiple sclerosis. Both conserved end residues are trimmed from each CDR3. A D gene is named only where the DNA matches it firmly.

D | V | CDR3
NA | TRBV6-5 | ASSPNSNQPQH
TRBD2 | TRBV4-1 | ASSQEGLAGYEQY
TRBD1 | TRBV29-1 | SVVDRESYEQY
TRBD1 | TRBV7-9 | ASSPMTGGGNYGYT
TRBD1 | TRBV9 | ASTRGGGIYNSPLH
TRBD1 | TRBV4-3 | ASSQEPGTGGNEQF
TRBD1 | TRBV9 | ASSVKVRDRHLGQY
NA | TRBV25-1 | ASSEYGQTSSYEQY
NA | TRBV2 | ASSVGGDTTYEQY
NA | TRBV13 | ASSLGRGLSSDTQY
TRBD1 | TRBV7-2 | ASSVRTGIDTEAF
TRBD2 | TRBV27 | ASSPAGTYEQY
NA | TRBV20-1 | SARTATINYGYT
TRBD1 | TRBV4-2 | ASSQDGTGERDQETQY
NA | TRBV5-4 | ASSLSVASLQETQY
TRBD1 | TRBV24-1 | ATSPGGSNQPQH
TRBD1 | TRBV20-1 | SAVQGAGETQY
TRBD1 | TRBV19 | ASSTTGWTEAF
TRBD2 | TRBV27 | ASSPIGGTQETQY
NA | TRBV7-9 | ASSLLERNGNEQY
NA | TRBV27 | ASRKINTEAF
NA | TRBV21-1 | ASSKENVCPAEQY
NA | TRBV4-1 | ASSQEDIGAIHNQPQH
NA | TRBV29-1 | SVEGQAYEQF
NA | TRBV13 | ASSHRPSEQY
NA | TRBV23-1 | ADKTDGYT
TRBD2 | TRBV19 | ASSSGLAGEQF
TRBD2 | TRBV27 | ASSLSGTTYNEQF
TRBD2 | TRBV20-1 | SARDWLAGDEQY
NA | TRBV7-9 | ASSLVEGPDTQY
TRBD2 | TRBV12-3/TRBV12-4 | ASSFSGMADTQY
NA | TRBV14 | ASSASERVRRT
NA | TRBV27 | ACQGGWGEAF
TRBD1 | TRBV5-6 | ASSSGTVEAF
NA | TRBV27 | ASSLTASPHEQF
NA | TRBV9 | ASSSGAAEQY